This T cell receptor beta chain is from a study of blood T cell repertoires in COVID-19. About the study: The United States, Italy and Spain provided the acute and convalescent COVID-19 samples. In each case, the material was cDNA or gDNA derived from T cells, B-cell-depleted T cells, or PBMCs.

Original handling: Estimated nucleated cell counts came from reference gene primer amplification. Libraries were prepared by immunoSEQ multiplex PCR; TCRdb keeps only in-frame clonotypes and omits some of them. V and J calls and clone size come straight from that table; D and trimming were deduced from the DNA. The sample includes about 210,000 clones, 82% seen only once; the top ten take approximately 5.2%. Seattle's enrolled individuals joined amid active infection and were then monitored longitudinally. The length of the CDR3 is 15 residues. Trimming cost V 5 bases and J 2 bases; bases outside gene matches: 4. Germline V gene lookup returns CDR1 SGHTA and CDR2 FQGNSA.

The chain carries TRBV7-2 and TRBJ1-2, with TRBD1 identical over 11 bases. Sequenced: peripheral blood. The clonotype originates from a woman aged 70-85 years with COVID-19, enrolled during active disease. The CDR3 DNA is TGTGCCAGCAGCCTAGGACAGGGGGCGAACTATGGCTACACCTTC. Encoded protein: CASSLGQGANYGYTF.